This entry lists 25 T cell receptor beta chains sequenced from one sample in a study of T-cell memory formation after mild COVID-19. TCRdb passed the 5' RACE reads through MiXCR, listing each CDR3 protein once. The table has 200,000 to 300,000 distinct CDR3 sequences, over 15% seen once; the top ten hold 22%. Sequenced: PBMCs or a T cell subset sorted from them (not recorded which). The receptors were gathered from a man younger than 30 who had mild COVID-19 (a few samples of this study predate the infection). Cell type and time point are not known.

Note on this clonotype: Given the absence of the conserved phenylalanine or tryptophan at the CDR3 end, a read error is likely. The DNA is left out, because the CDR3 cannot be placed on it with certainty; the CDR3 is given as TCRdb lists it. The chain has TRBV28 and TRBJ2-5; the tabulated D call, TRBD2, remains unverified against the DNA. Germline assignment: CDR1 MDHEN and CDR2 SYDVKM. The CDR3 length is 16 residues, termini included. This CDR3 reads CASSEPGRQGFRRDWV.

This clonotype was counted a few times. The gene calls are TRBV6-2 or TRBV6-3 and TRBJ2-7; no firm D call. The germline V gene has CDR1 MNHEY and CDR2 SVGEGT. V lost 6 bases and J 7 bases, leaving 13 bases between the germline ends. The CDR3 totals 12 residues. CDR3 bases: TGTGCCAGCAGGGGGTGGAGAGAGGAGCAGTACTTC. This codes for CASRGWREEQYF.

In DNA, the CDR3 is TGCGCCAGCAGCTTTCATTCGGGACGGGAGGACTACGAGCAGTACGTC. This sequence encodes CASSFHSGREDYEQYV. The rearrangement uses TRBV5-1 and TRBJ2-7; TRBD2 matches at 7 bases. Per the germline V gene, CDR1 is SGHRS and CDR2 is YFSETQ. Unmatched junction bases numbered 11, after V lost 2 bases and J lost 3 bases. This CDR3 comprises 16 residues.

The sample holds many counts of this clonotype. The chain combines TRBV7-3 with TRBJ2-5; no definite D call. The CDR3 extends over 13 amino acids. Per the germline V gene, CDR1 is SGHTA and CDR2 is FQGTGA. Trimming shortened V by 6 bases and J by 1 base, and 9 bases separated the two germline ends. As DNA, the CDR3 is TGTGCCAGCAGTCTTGGACCCCAAGAGACCCAGTACTTC. This sequence encodes CASSLGPQETQYF.

The chain links TRBV7-2 to TRBJ1-1; maybe TRBD1 (5 bases). The CDR3 is 14 amino acids. Between the trimmed V and J ends, which lost 2 bases and 3 bases, there was a span of 10 bases. Germline CDR1 is SGHTA and CDR2 is FQGNSA. The CDR3 DNA reads as TGTGCCAGCAGCTTATTTGGGGGGGACACTGAAGCTTTCTTT. Translated, it gives CASSLFGGDTEAFF.

This clonotype was seen only a few times. The V call is TRBV2, the J call TRBJ2-1, with D perhaps assigned TRBD1 or TRBD2 (5 bases each). From germline, CDR1 is SNHLY and CDR2 FYNNEI. V was clipped by 8 bases and J by 11 bases, with 13 bases between them. CDR3 length: 11 residues. CDR3 sequence: CASRDRRQQFF. The CDR3 DNA reads TGTGCCAGCCGGGACCGCCGACAGCAGTTCTTC.

CDR3 coding DNA: TGTGCCACCAGTGCCCTCGCTAGCGGGGGGCTCAAAAACATTCAGTACTTC. Protein: CATSALASGGLKNIQYF. The genes are TRBV24-1 and TRBJ2-4, with 11 bases lining up with TRBD2. Germline values: CDR1 KGHDR, CDR2 SFDVKD. With V trimmed by 5 bases and J by 3 bases, 8 bases remained unmatched. The CDR3 length is 17 residues.

This clonotype was counted only a few times. The gene calls are TRBV3-1 and TRBJ1-5; D is ambiguous. Germline CDR1 is LGHDT and CDR2 is YNNKEL (reference sequence). The V gene lost 3 bases and the J gene lost 5 bases, with 5 bases spanning the gap. The CDR3 consists of 12 residues. CDR3 loop: CASSQGYQPQHF. In DNA form, the CDR3 reads TGTGCCAGCAGCCAGGGGTATCAGCCCCAGCATTTT.

V usage is TRBV10-3 and J usage is TRBJ1-6; 7 nucleotides agree with TRBD1. V dropped 7 bases and J dropped 7; count of bases not matched to a gene: 10. The CDR3 loop spans 15 amino acids. In germline, CDR1 is ENHRY, CDR2 SYGVKD. CDR3 loop: CAIKEGDSMNSPLHF. As DNA, the CDR3 is TGTGCCATCAAGGAGGGGGACAGCATGAATTCACCCCTCCACTTT.

This clonotype was counted many times. The rearrangement uses TRBV5-1 and TRBJ2-7; no clear D gene. Germline V gives CDR1 SGHRS, CDR2 YFSETQ. Deletions cut 0 bases from V and 6 bases from J, with 13 bases between. The CDR3 runs 14 residues. The CDR3 sequence: CASSLGGVGGEQYV. The DNA of the CDR3 is TGCGCCAGCAGCTTGGGAGGTGTCGGTGGCGAGCAGTACGTC.

The chain has TRBV12-3 or TRBV12-4 and TRBJ2-2; TRBD1 might be the D (5 bases). The ends were cut back, 0 bases at V and 6 bases at J, with 8 bases in the middle. The CDR3 extends over 14 amino acids. The CDR3 DNA reads TGTGCCAGCAGTTTAGCAGGGGCGGCCGGGGAGCTGTTTTTT. Translating gives CASSLAGAAGELFF.

The V call is TRBV2, the J call TRBJ1-3; the D is unclear. V lost 0 bases to trimming and J lost 4 bases, with 7 bases between them. Germline values: CDR1 SNHLY, CDR2 FYNNEI. The CDR3 loop spans 14 amino acids. The CDR3 DNA follows: TGTGCCAGCAGTGAAGCGCGGCAGGGAAACACCATATATTTT. Translating it yields CASSEARQGNTIYF.

The chain couples TRBV7-2 to TRBJ1-3; D call uncertain. V lost 1 base and J 3 bases, leaving 7 bases between the germline ends. This CDR3 contains 14 residues. Germline-derived CDR1 and CDR2 are SGHTA and FQGNSA. CDR3 protein: CASSLVDFGNTIYF. As DNA, the CDR3 is TGTGCCAGCAGCTTAGTAGATTTTGGAAACACCATATATTTT. The whole variable domain, remainder taken from reference TRBV7-2 and TRBJ1-3, is GAGVSQSPSNKVTEKGKDVELRCDPISGHTALYWYRQSLGQGLEFLIYFQGNSAPDKSGLPSDRFSAERTGGSVSTLTIQRTQQEDSAVYLCASSLVDFGNTIYFGEGSWLTVV.

This clonotype was detected only a few times. The rearrangement joins TRBV12-3 or TRBV12-4 to TRBJ2-1; D is possibly TRBD1 or TRBD2 (5 bases each). V was clipped by 6 bases and J by 9 bases, with 21 bases between them. CDR3 length equals 15 residues. CDR3 residues: CASRPGTQAGGEQFF. The CDR3 nucleotides read TGTGCCAGCAGACCTGGCACTCAGGCTGGGGGTGAGCAGTTCTTC.

This clonotype was seen a handful of times. This rearrangement joins TRBV7-9 to TRBJ1-2; D call uncertain. The CDR3 is made up of 16 amino acids. Deletions cut 1 base from V and 5 bases from J, with 17 bases between. The germline V gene encodes CDR1 SEHNR and CDR2 FQNEAQ (reference sequence). The CDR3 region has the DNA TGTGCCAGCAGCTTAGGCTACCACAGTAGTACTTATGGCTACACCTTC. Protein: CASSLGYHSSTYGYTF.

This clonotype has just a few counts. The chain has TRBV4-3 and TRBJ2-2; tentative D call: TRBD2 (6 bases). Looked up from germline, CDR1 is LGHNA and CDR2 is YSLEER. The germline V and J ends were trimmed by 2 bases and 7 bases, with 14 bases remaining between them. This CDR3 comprises 15 residues. As DNA, the CDR3 is TGCGCCAGCAGCCAACCTACTAGCCTCGGCGGGGAGCTGTTTTTT. This encodes CASSQPTSLGGELFF.

This clonotype has more than one count but fewer than ten. The genes are TRBV5-5 and TRBJ2-5; TRBD1 matches at 8 bases. The length of the CDR3 is 15 residues. After removal of 5 bases from V and 4 bases from J, the junction contained 10 bases not matched to a gene. Germline-derived CDR1 and CDR2 are SGHKS and YYEKEE (reference sequence). The CDR3 is CASSPPPGGSETQYF. DNA of the CDR3: TGTGCCAGCAGTCCCCCTCCAGGGGGCTCAGAGACCCAGTACTTC.

The chain uses TRBV4-1 and TRBJ1-5; D might be TRBD1 (6 bases). Germline CDR1 reads MGHRA; CDR2 reads YSYEKL. Trimming left V 3 bases short and J 0 bases short, with 9 bases between. The CDR3 consists of 15 residues. CDR3 region: CASSHRQVSNQPQHF. The CDR3 bases are TGCGCCAGCAGCCACCGACAGGTTAGCAATCAGCCCCAGCATTTT.

A few counts support this clonotype. The V gene is TRBV29-1, the J gene TRBJ2-3, with a possible D match to TRBD1 (6 bases). V lost 1 base and J 5 bases, leaving 7 bases between the germline ends. This CDR3 has 12 amino acids. Germline V gene data show CDR1 as SQVTM and CDR2 as ANQGSEA. For the CDR3, the DNA is TGCAGCGTTGAAGCAGGGGTAGATACGCAGTATTTT. This encodes CSVEAGVDTQYF.

The chain uses TRBV5-6 and TRBJ1-2; D is ambiguous. This CDR3 has 14 residues. In germline, CDR1 is SGHDT, CDR2 YYEEEE. V was shortened by 4 bases and J by 4 bases, with 14 bases between the two germline ends. The CDR3 is CASSGGPGSYGYTF. In nucleotides, the CDR3 is TGTGCCAGCAGCGGCGGGCCCGGGAGCTATGGCTACACCTTC.

This chain links TRBV5-1 with TRBJ2-1; D not resolved. Germline V gene data show CDR1 as SGHRS and CDR2 as YFSETQ. The CDR3 is 16 residues long. V was cut by 0 bases and J by 2 bases, with 12 bases left in between. The CDR3 nucleotides read TGCGCCAGCAGCTTGGCCGGGCCCTCGGCCTACAATGAGCAGTTCTTC. Its protein is CASSLAGPSAYNEQFF.

In nucleotides, the CDR3 is TGTGCCAGCAGTTCGCGGGGGGACAAGGGGACCCAGTACTTC. This codes for CASSSRGDKGTQYF. The chain carries TRBV27 and TRBJ2-5; 8 positions agree with TRBD2. CDR3 length equals 14 residues. Germline V CDR1 and CDR2: MNHEY, SMNVEV (reference sequence). Trimming took 4 bases from V and 7 from J; bases not matched to a gene: 8.

This chain connects TRBV9 to TRBJ1-3, with D uncertain. CDR3 size: 12 residues. Germline CDR1 reads SGDLS; CDR2 reads YYNGEE. The ends were cut back, 0 bases at V and 7 bases at J, with 5 bases in the middle. The CDR3 nucleotides are TGTGCCAGCAGCGTAGGGCACAACACCATATATTTT. Translated, it gives CASSVGHNTIYF.

This clonotype came up a few times. The CDR3 nucleotides are TGCGCCAGCAGTAAACAGGGATTATATAATGAGCAGTTCTTC. It encodes CASSKQGLYNEQFF. The chain combines TRBV4-3 with TRBJ2-1; possible D gene TRBD1, 6 bases. The CDR3 spans 14 residues. Looked up from germline, CDR1 is LGHNA and CDR2 is YSLEER. Between the trimmed V and J ends, which lost 6 bases and 7 bases, there was a span of 16 bases.

The V and J genes are TRBV18 and TRBJ2-5; D not certain. The V gene's germline CDR1 is KGHSH and CDR2 LQKENI. V lost 0 bases and J 2 bases, leaving 4 bases between the germline ends. The CDR3 extends over 13 amino acids. Written as DNA, the CDR3 is TGTGCCAGCTCACCACCGGTGCAAGAGACCCAGTACTTC. Amino acid sequence: CASSPPVQETQYF.